These T cell receptor beta chains were read from a single sample in a study of beta chain features in type 1 diabetes. TCRdb keeps only in-frame clones here, not all; method: immunoSEQ multiplex PCR. The table shows 300,000 to 350,000 clones, with around an eighth occurring only once. Source material: naive CD4+ T cells from blood. The source of these receptors is a woman younger than 35 with type 1 diabetes. Each CDR3 is given without its conserved first and last residue. The order of the fields is J gene, V gene, CDR3 protein.

j_gene: TRBJ2-1
v_gene: TRBV5-1
CDR3aa: ASSLPQTNNEQF

j_gene: TRBJ2-3
v_gene: TRBV11-2
CDR3aa: ASSAHRDADTQY

j_gene: TRBJ2-5
v_gene: TRBV18
CDR3aa: ASSPRSGSLEPQY

j_gene: TRBJ2-7
v_gene: TRBV2
CDR3aa: ASMAFYEQY

j_gene: TRBJ1-1
v_gene: TRBV7-2
CDR3aa: ASSRQGFTEAF

j_gene: TRBJ2-1
v_gene: TRBV7-7
CDR3aa: ASSSRLFPNEQF

j_gene: TRBJ2-3
v_gene: TRBV27
CDR3aa: ASSLTSGVDTQY

j_gene: TRBJ2-5
v_gene: TRBV30
CDR3aa: ALTTGAETQY

j_gene: TRBJ1-2
v_gene: TRBV2
CDR3aa: ASSAAGEPYGYT

j_gene: TRBJ1-2
v_gene: TRBV29-1
CDR3aa: SVASGAVQ